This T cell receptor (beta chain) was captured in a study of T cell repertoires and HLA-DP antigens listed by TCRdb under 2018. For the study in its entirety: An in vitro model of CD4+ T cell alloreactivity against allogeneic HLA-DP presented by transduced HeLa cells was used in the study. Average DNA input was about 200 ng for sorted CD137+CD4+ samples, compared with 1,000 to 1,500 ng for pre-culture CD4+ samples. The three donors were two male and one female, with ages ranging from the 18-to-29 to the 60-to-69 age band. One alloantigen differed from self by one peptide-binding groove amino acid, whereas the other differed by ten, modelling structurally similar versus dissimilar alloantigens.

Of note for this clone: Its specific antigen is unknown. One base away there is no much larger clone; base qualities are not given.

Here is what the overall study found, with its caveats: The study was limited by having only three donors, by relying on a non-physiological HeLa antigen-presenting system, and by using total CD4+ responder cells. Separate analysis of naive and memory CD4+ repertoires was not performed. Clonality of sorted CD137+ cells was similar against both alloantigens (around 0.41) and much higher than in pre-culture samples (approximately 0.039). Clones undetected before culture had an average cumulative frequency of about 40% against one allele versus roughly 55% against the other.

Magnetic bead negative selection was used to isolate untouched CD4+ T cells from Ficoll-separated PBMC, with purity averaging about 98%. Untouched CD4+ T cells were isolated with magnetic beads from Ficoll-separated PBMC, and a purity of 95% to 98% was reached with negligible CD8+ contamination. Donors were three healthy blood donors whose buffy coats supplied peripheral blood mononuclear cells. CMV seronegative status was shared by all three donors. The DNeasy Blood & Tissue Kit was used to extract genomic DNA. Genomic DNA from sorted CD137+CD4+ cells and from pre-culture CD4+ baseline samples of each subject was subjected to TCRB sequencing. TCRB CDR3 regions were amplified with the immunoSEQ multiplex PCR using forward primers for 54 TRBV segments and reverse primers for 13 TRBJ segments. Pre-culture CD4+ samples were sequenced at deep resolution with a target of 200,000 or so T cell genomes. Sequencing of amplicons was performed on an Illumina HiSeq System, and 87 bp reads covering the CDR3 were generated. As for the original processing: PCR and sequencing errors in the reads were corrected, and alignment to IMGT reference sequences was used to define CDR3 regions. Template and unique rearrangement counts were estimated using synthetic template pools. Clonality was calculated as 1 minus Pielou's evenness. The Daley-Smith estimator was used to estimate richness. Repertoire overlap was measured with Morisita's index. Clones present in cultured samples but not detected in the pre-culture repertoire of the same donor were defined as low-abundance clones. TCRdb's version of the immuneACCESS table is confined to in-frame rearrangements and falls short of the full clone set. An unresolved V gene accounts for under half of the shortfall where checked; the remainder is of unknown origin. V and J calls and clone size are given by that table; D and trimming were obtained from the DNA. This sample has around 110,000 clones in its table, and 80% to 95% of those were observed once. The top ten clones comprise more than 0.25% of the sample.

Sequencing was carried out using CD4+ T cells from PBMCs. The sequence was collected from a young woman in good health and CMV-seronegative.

The CDR3 protein sequence reads: CASSMGGGASEQYF. The nucleotide sequence reads as follows: TGTGCCAGTAGTATGGGCGGGGGCGCCTCCGAGCAGTACTTC. The V and J genes are TRBV19 and TRBJ2-7; D gene: possibly TRBD2, on 7 matching bases. Including cysteine and phenylalanine, the CDR3 has 14 amino acids. Only the CDR3 DNA is retained, 42 bases long and in frame from the first base. The germline V gene encodes CDR1 LNHDA and CDR2 SQIVND (reference sequence). V loses 3 bases of germline sequence and J loses 6 bases, and the interval between the two ends is 15 bases.